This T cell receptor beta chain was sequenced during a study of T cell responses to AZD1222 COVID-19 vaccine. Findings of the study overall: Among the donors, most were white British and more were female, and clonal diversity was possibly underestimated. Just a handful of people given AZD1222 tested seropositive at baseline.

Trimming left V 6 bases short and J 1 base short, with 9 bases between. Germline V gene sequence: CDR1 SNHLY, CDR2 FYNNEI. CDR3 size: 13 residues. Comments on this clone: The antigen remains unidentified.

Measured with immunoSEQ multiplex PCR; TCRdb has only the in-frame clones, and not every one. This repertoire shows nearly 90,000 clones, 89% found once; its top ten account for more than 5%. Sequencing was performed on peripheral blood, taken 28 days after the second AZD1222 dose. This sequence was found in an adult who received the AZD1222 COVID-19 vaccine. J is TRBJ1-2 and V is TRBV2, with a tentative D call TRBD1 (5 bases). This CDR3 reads CASSDSFNYGYTF. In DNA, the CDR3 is TGTGCCAGCAGCGACAGCTTTAACTATGGCTACACCTTC.